Reported below is one TCR beta chain. What it recognizes is unknown. From germline, CDR1 is LGHNT and CDR2 FRNRAP. Trimming at V came to 6 bases and at J to 8 bases, leaving 18 bases not matched to a gene. The CDR3 is 16 residues long. These data are taken from a study of cytomegalovirus exposure and HLA in healthy donors. On the study more broadly: HLA-typed donors were the source of approximately 86 million unique TCRs held in an early data release. Study conclusions and caveats: Immune exposure was documented only through CMV serostatus. Most CMV-associated TCR beta chains were later found to appear HLA-restricted.

All the people who gave samples were healthy bone marrow donors. A multiplex PCR was run with 60 Vbeta primers and 13 Jbeta primers. Clones were read by immunoSEQ multiplex PCR, and TCRdb kept only the in-frame ones, dropping some. Here the sample spans about 180,000 clones, about four fifths being singletons. The chain combines TRBV12-5 with TRBJ1-1; TRBD1 matches 7 bases. The sequence was collected from a woman in her twenties or thirties in good health and CMV-seronegative. Input material: PBMCs. This CDR3 reads CASGEPGQTVGFEAFF. The CDR3 coding sequence is TGTGCTAGTGGGGAACCGGGACAGACCGTGGGGTTCGAAGCTTTCTTT.